The entry below describes one TCR beta chain. Sequencing was performed with immunoSEQ multiplex PCR; in TCRdb, only in-frame clones are kept and a portion is missing. The repertoire holds 250,000 or so clones, with more than 85% as singletons. The entry originates in a study of T cell responses to AZD1222 COVID-19 vaccine. Germline V CDR1 and CDR2: LNHDA, SQIVND (reference sequence). The CDR3 is 13 residues long. V dropped 5 bases and J dropped 8 bases, with 15 bases sitting between them. The J gene is TRBJ1-2, the V gene TRBV19; D possibly corresponds to TRBD1 (5 bases). This specimen consisted of peripheral blood, obtained on day 0 of AZD1222 vaccination. This clonotype originated in an adult in good health. Here the CDR3 DNA reads TGTGCCAGTAGTCCGCTGGGGGGTGGCGGCTACACCTTC. It is translated as CASSPLGGGGYTF.